This T cell receptor (beta chain) came from a study of control samples from healthy donors and cancer patients. This CDR3 is 12 amino acids long. Trimming cost V 7 bases and J 2 bases, with 8 bases left between them. Germline V gene sequence: CDR1 ENHRY, CDR2 SYGVKD. In this sample, this clone turned up once. Measured with immunoSEQ multiplex PCR; TCRdb has only the in-frame clones, and not every one. Found here are about 120,000 clones, around 90% of them singletons; the top ten hold roughly 43%. The source material was blood. The receptor's source is a man aged 45-60 years in good health. This sequence joins TRBV10-3 and TRBJ1-1; D not resolved. CDR3 in DNA: TGTGCCATCAAAGGGTACAACACTGAAGCTTTCTTT. This sequence encodes CAIKGYNTEAFF.